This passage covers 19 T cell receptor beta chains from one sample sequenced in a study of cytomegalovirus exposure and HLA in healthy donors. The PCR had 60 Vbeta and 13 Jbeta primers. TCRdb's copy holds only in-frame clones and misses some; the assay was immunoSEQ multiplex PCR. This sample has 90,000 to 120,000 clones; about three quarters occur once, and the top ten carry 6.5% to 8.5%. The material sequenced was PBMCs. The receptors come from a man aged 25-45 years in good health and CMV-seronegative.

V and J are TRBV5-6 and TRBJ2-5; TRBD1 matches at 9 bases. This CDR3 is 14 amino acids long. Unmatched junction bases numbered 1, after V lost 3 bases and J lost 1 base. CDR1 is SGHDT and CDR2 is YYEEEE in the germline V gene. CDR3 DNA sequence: TGTGCCAGCAGCTGGACAGGGGTCCAAGAGACCCAGTACTTC. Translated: CASSWTGVQETQYF.

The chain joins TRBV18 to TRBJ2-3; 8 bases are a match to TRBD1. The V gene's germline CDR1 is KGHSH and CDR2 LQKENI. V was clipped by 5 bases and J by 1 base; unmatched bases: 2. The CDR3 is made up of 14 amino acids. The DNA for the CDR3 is TGTGCCAGCTCAACGACAGGGGGCACAGATACGCAGTATTTT. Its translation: CASSTTGGTDTQYF.

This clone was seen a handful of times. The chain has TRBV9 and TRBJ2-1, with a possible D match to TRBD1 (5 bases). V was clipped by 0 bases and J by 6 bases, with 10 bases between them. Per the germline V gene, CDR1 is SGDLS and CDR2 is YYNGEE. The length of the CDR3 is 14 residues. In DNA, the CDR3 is TGTGCCAGCAGCGTAGATCAGGGTTCCAATGAGCAGTTCTTC. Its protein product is CASSVDQGSNEQFF.

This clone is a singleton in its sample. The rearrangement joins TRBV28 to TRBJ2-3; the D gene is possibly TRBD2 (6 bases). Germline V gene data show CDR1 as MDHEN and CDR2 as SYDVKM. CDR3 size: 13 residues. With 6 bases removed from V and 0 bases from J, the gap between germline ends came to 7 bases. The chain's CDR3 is CASRGGSTDTQYF. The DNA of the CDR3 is TGTGCCAGCAGGGGGGGTAGCACAGATACGCAGTATTTT.

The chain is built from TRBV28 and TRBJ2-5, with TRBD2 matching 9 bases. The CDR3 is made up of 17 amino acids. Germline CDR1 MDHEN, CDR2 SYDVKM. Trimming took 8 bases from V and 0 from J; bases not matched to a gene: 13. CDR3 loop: CASSETSGARHQETQYF. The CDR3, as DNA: TGTGCCAGCTCTGAGACTAGCGGTGCCCGCCACCAAGAGACCCAGTACTTC.

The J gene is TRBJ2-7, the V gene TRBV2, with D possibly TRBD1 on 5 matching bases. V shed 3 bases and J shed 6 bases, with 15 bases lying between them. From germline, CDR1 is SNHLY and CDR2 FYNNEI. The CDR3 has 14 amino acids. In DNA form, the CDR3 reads TGTGCCAGCAGTGAGCGAACAGGACGGAGCGAGCAGTACTTC. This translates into CASSERTGRSEQYF.

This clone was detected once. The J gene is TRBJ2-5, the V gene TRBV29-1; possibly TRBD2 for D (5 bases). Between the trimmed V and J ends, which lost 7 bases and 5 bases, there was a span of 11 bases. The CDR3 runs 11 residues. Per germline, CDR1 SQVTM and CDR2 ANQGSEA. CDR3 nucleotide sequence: TGCAGCGCCGAGGGTGGGGAGACCCAGTACTTC. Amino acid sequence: CSAEGGETQYF. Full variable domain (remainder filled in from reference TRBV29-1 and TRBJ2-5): SAVISQKPSRDICQRGTSLTIQCQVDSQVTMMFWYRQQPGQSLTLIATANQGSEATYESGFVIDKFPISRPNLTFSTLTVSNMSPEDSSIYLCSAEGGETQYFGPGTRLLVL.

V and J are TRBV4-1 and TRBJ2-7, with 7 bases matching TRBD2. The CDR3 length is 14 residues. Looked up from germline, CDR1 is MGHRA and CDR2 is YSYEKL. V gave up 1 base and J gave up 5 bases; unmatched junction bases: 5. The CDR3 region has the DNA TGCGCCAGCAGCCAAGTCACGGGGGGTCACGAGCAGTACTTC. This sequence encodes CASSQVTGGHEQYF.

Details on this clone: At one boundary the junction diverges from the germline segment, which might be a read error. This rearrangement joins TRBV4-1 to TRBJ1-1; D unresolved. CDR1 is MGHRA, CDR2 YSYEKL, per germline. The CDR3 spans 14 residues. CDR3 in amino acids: CASSQVSFVTEAFF. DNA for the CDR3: TGCGCTAGCAGCCAAGTTTCGTTCGTAACTGAAGCTTTCTTT.

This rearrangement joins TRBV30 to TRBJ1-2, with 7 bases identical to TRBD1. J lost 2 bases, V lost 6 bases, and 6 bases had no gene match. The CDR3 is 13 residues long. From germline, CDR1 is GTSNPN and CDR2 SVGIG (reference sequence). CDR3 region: CACSTGWNYGYTF. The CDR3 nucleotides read TGTGCCTGCTCGACAGGGTGGAACTATGGCTACACCTTC.

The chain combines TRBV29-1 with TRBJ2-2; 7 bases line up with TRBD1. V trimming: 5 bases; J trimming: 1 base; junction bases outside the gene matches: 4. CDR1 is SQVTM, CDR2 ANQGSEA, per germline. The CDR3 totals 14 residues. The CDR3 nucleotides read TGCAGCGTTCCGGGACAGCTGAACACCGGGGAGCTGTTTTTT. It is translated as CSVPGQLNTGELFF.

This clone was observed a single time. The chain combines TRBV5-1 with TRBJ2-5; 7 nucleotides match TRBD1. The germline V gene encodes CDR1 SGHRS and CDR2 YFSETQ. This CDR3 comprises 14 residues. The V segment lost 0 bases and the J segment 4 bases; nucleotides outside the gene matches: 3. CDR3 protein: CASSLEGAPETQYF. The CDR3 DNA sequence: TGCGCCAGCAGCTTGGAGGGGGCCCCAGAGACCCAGTACTTC.

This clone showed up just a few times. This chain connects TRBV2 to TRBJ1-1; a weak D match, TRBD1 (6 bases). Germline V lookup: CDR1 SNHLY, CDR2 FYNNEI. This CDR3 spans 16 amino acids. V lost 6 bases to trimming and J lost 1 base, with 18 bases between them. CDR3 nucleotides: TGTGCCAGCAGGGACGTCGGCGGGGGCGAGAACACTGAAGCTTTCTTT. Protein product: CASRDVGGGENTEAFF. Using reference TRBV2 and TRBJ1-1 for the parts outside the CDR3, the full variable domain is EPEVTQTPSHQVTQMGQEVILRCVPISNHLYFYWYRQILGQKVEFLVSFYNNEISEKSEIFDDQFSVERPDGSNFTLKIRSTKLEDSAMYFCASRDVGGGENTEAFFGQGTRLTVV.

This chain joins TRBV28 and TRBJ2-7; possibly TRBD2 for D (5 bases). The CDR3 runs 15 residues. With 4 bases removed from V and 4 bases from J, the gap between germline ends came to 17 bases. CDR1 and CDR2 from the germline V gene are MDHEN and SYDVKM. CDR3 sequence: CASSSAGISPYEQYF. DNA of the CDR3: TGTGCCAGCAGTTCAGCCGGGATCAGCCCATACGAGCAGTACTTC. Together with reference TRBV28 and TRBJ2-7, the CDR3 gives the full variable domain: DVKVTQSSRYLVKRTGEKVFLECVQDMDHENMFWYRQDPGLGLRLIYFSYDVKMKEKGDIPEGYSVSREKKERFSLILESASTNQTSMYLCASSSAGISPYEQYFGPGTRLTVT.

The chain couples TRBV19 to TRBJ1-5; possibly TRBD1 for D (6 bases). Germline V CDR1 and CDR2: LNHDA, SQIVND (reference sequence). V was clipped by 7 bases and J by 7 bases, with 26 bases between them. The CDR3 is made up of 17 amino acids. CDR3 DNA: TGTGCCAGTAATCCGAGGGGGACCCGAGGCGCCAACCAGCCCCAGCATTTT. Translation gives CASNPRGTRGANQPQHF. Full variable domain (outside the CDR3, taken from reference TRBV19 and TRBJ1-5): DGGITQSPKYLFRKEGQNVTLSCEQNLNHDAMYWYRQDPGQGLRLIYYSQIVNDFQKGDIAEGYSVSREKKESFPLTVTSAQKNPTAFYLCASNPRGTRGANQPQHFGDGTRLSIL.

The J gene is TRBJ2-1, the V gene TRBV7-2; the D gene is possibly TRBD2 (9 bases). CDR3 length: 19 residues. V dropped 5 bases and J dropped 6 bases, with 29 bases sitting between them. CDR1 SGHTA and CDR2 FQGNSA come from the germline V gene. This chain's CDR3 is CASSARTGLWRGGFNEQFF. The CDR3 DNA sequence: TGTGCCAGCAGCGCAAGGACAGGGCTTTGGCGGGGGGGGTTCAATGAGCAGTTCTTC.

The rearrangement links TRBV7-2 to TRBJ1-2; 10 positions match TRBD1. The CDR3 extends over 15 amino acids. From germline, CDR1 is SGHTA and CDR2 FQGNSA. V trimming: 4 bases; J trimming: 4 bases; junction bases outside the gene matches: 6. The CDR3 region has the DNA TGTGCCAGCAGCTCAGGGGGACAGGGGACCTATGGCTACACCTTC. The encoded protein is CASSSGGQGTYGYTF.

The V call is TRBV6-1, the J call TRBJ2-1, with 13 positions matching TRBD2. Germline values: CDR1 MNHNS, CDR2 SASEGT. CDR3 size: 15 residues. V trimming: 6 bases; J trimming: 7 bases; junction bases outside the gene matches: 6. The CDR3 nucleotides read TGTGCCAGCAGGATACCGGGACTAGCGGGAAATGAGCAGTTCTTC. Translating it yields CASRIPGLAGNEQFF.

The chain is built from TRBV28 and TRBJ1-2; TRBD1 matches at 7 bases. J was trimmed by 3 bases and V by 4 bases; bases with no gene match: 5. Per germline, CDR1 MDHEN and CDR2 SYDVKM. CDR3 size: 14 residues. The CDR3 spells CASSSRQGHYGYTF. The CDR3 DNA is TGTGCCAGCAGTTCGCGACAGGGACACTATGGCTACACCTTC.